This is a list of T cell receptor beta chains from one sample in a study of T cells in Graves' hyperthyroidism and ophthalmopathy. Each CDR3 protein is one row after TCRdb ran MiXCR on the multiplex PCR reads. Of about 250,000 distinct CDR3 sequences in the sample, about 24% are singletons; the top ten hold approximately 35%. Sequenced: blood. The receptors here all came from a woman aged 35 to 49 with Graves' ophthalmopathy. The CDR3 runs from the conserved cysteine through the conserved F or W.

cdr3_aa: CASSSVASPQETQYF
j_call: TRBJ2-5
v_call: TRBV11-2

cdr3_aa: CASSHPSGGGTGELFF
j_call: TRBJ2-2
v_call: TRBV4-1

cdr3_aa: CATSDLGRGYGYTF
j_call: TRBJ1-2
v_call: TRBV24-1

cdr3_aa: CASSAGAGANVLTF
j_call: TRBJ2-6
v_call: TRBV9

cdr3_aa: CASEGGMNTEAFF
j_call: TRBJ1-1
v_call: TRBV6-1

cdr3_aa: CATIGRDRELSF
j_call: TRBJ2-2
v_call: TRBV24-1

cdr3_aa: CASGSPGFRNTGELFF
j_call: TRBJ2-2
v_call: TRBV12-3/TRBV12-4

cdr3_aa: CASSDWGSDQPQHF
j_call: TRBJ1-5
v_call: TRBV6-1

cdr3_aa: CASNRGKGYGYTF
j_call: TRBJ1-2
v_call: TRBV2

cdr3_aa: CASSLSTEAFF
j_call: TRBJ1-1
v_call: TRBV28

cdr3_aa: CATAEIANYGYTF
j_call: TRBJ1-2
v_call: TRBV19

cdr3_aa: CASSSRTGVEQYF
j_call: TRBJ2-7
v_call: TRBV7-3

cdr3_aa: CASSLARLKEETQYF
j_call: TRBJ2-5
v_call: TRBV7-2

cdr3_aa: CASSQALGGVSGDEQYF
j_call: TRBJ2-7
v_call: TRBV6-5

cdr3_aa: CASHDGQGAYEQYF
j_call: TRBJ2-7
v_call: TRBV6-5

cdr3_aa: CASSILGIDQPQHF
j_call: TRBJ1-5
v_call: TRBV19

cdr3_aa: CASSYSKGPNYEQYF
j_call: TRBJ2-7
v_call: TRBV6-5

cdr3_aa: CASSLQWGERPQHF
j_call: TRBJ1-5
v_call: TRBV18

cdr3_aa: CASSPMWGLNYGYTF
j_call: TRBJ1-2
v_call: TRBV12-3/TRBV12-4

cdr3_aa: CASRPSAGGEYEQYF
j_call: TRBJ2-7
v_call: TRBV4-1

cdr3_aa: CASSLGHQGTGANVLTF
j_call: TRBJ2-6
v_call: TRBV7-9

cdr3_aa: CASSLEGRGPEAFF
j_call: TRBJ1-1
v_call: TRBV27

cdr3_aa: CASSTLGSITEAFF
j_call: TRBJ1-1
v_call: TRBV28

cdr3_aa: CASSLGLAAPGELFF
j_call: TRBJ2-2
v_call: TRBV11-2

cdr3_aa: CASSPRNYEQYF
j_call: TRBJ2-7
v_call: TRBV12-3/TRBV12-4

cdr3_aa: CASSLQGGPRTGELFF
j_call: TRBJ2-2
v_call: TRBV11-2

cdr3_aa: CASSFSSPYEQYF
j_call: TRBJ2-7
v_call: TRBV11-2

cdr3_aa: CASSPPGLAGVGGELFF
j_call: TRBJ2-2
v_call: TRBV18

cdr3_aa: CASSPWASAGELFF
j_call: TRBJ2-2
v_call: TRBV7-3